This T cell receptor (beta chain) originates from a study of post-analysis software for immune sequencing data. About the research overall: The courses of disease that were included comprised relapsing-remitting, secondary progressive and progressive-relapsing multiple sclerosis.

With respect to this clonotype: The antigen is undetermined.

Presence of unique molecular identifiers characterized the TCR beta cDNA libraries. A population of about 1 to 11 million T cells gave rise to approximately 530,000 cDNA molecules. TCRdb re-called the PCR reads with MiXCR, one entry per CDR3 protein. The table has hundreds of thousands of distinct CDR3 sequences, approximately 60% seen once; the top ten hold about 11%. Broader study findings: With TRBV5-6, TRBV5-1 and TRBV20-1 included, about five TRBV segments were more frequent in patients than in controls. Those samples that were prepared in the same batch co-clustered strongly by F measure. Normalized Chao1 diversity was significantly reduced in patients versus controls.

Germline V gives CDR1 LGHDT, CDR2 YNNKEL (reference sequence). Trimming left V 0 bases short and J 6 bases short, with 10 bases between. The CDR3 is 14 residues long. Sequencing was done on a sample of blood. The TCR originated in a girl aged 2-10 years with multiple sclerosis. The V gene is TRBV3-1, the J gene TRBJ2-3, with D tentatively TRBD2 (6 bases). The DNA for the CDR3 is TGTGCCAGCAGCCAAGATTTCGGGAGTGATACGCAGTATTTT. It codes for CASSQDFGSDTQYF.